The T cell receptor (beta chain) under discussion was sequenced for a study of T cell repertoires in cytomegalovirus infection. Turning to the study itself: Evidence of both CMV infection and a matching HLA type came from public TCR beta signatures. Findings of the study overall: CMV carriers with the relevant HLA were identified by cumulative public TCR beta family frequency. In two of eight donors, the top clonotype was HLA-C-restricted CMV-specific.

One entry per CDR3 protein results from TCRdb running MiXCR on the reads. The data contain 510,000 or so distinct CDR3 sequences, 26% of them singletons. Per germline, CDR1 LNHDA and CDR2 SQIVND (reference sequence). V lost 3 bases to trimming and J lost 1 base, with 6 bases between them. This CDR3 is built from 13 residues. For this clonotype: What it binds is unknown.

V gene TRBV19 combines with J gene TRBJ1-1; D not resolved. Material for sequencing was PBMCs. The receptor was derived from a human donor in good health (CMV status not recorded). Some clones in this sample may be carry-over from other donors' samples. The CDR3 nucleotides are TGTGCCAGTAGTATTAGACAGAACACTGAAGCTTTCTTT. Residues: CASSIRQNTEAFF.